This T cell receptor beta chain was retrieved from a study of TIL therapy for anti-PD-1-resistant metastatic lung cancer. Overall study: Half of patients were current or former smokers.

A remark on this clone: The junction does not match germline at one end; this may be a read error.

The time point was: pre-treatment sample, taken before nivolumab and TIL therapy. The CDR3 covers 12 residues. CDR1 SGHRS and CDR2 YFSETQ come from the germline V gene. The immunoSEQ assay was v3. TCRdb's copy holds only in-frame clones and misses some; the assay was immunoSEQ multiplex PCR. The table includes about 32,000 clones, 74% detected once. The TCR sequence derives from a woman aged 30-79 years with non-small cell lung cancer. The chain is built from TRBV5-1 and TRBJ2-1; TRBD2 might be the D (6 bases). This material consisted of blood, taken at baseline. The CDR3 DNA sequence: TGCGCCAGCAGGTTGGGACTCGGTGAGCAGTTCTTC. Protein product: CASRLGLGEQFF.